This T cell receptor (beta chain) derives from a study of blood T cell repertoires in COVID-19 (TCRdb year 2020). In terms of the full investigation: Collaborator samples came from the United States, Italy and Spain and covered acute and convalescent phases of COVID-19. The material from the prospective study consisted of cDNA or gDNA derived from T cells, B-cell-depleted T cells, or PBMCs. Deeply sampled blood TCRbeta repertoires from subjects exposed to, actively infected with, or recovered from COVID-19 were included in the dataset. The repertoires were released in a freely available public database meant as a resource for research on the immune response to SARS-CoV-2. The samples were drawn from two sources: the first 160 participants of the ongoing ImmuneRACE study, and approximately 1,300 subjects contributed by 6 global collaborators. Sample metadata almost always included a de-identified subject ID, COVID-19 status, age in years and sex. Where HLA class I and class II types were available, the types were taken from metadata supplied by the sample provider, not from assay-based typing.

TCRbeta CDR3 regions were amplified from genomic DNA by means of the immunoSEQ Assay, a bias-controlled multiplex PCR. The paper's processing steps were these. The number of nucleated cells in each sample was estimated from the amplification of reference gene primers within the assay. Sequence reads were collapsed and filtered to measure the absolute abundance of every unique TCRbeta CDR3 rearrangement. For each sample, productive Simpson clonality was calculated by taking the square root of Simpson's diversity index across productive rearrangements. Not all clones reach the TCRdb copy of this immuneACCESS table, which keeps in-frame sequences only. Checked studies attribute under half of the gap to unresolved V genes and leave the rest unexplained. V, J and clone size are taken as reported in that table, and D and trimming were inferred from the DNA itself. In this sample the table shows 50,000 to 65,000 clones, 81% of which occur a single time. About 5.3% of the sample goes to the ten largest clones.

The paper's findings and limits, for the study overall: Clinical and demographic metadata were provided uncurated, with the amount varying by source and participant.

Collaborating institutions collected whole blood in K2EDTA tubes following their own protocols. For TCRbeta analysis, collaborators shipped samples in one of three forms: frozen whole blood, isolated PBMCs, or DNA extracted from either of those sample types. V has 5 bases trimmed and J has 5 bases trimmed; junction bases matching no gene number 18. CDR1 is given as LNHDA and CDR2 as SQIVND, both from the germline V gene (reference sequence). There are 19 amino acids in the CDR3, from cysteine to phenylalanine inclusive. Kept here is only the CDR3 DNA, which spans 57 bases and is read in frame from base 1. As for this clone: This receptor's antigen is unknown. Base qualities are missing; no much larger clone stands one base away.

This TCR was sampled from a woman aged 55-70 years with acute or convalescent COVID-19. Material for sequencing was peripheral blood. Here the chain combines TRBV19 and TRBJ2-2, with 9 junctional bases fitting TRBD1. The nucleotides read TGTGCCAGTAGTTTAAAGAGGAGACCCCGGGACAGGGTGACCGGGGAGCTGTTTTTT. The translation is CASSLKRRPRDRVTGELFF.